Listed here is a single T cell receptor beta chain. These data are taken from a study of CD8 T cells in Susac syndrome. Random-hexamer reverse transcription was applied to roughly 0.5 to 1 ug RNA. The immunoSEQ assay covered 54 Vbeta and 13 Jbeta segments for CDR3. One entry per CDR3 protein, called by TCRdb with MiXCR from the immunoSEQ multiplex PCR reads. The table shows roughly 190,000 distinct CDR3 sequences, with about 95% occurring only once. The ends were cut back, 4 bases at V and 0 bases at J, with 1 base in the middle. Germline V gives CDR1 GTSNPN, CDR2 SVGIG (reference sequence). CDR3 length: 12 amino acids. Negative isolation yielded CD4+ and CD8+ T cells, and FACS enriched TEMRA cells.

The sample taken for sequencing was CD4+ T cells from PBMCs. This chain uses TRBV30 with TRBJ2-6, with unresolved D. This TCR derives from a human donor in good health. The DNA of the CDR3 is TGTGCCTGGAACTCTGGGGCCAACGTCCTGACTTTC. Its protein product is CAWNSGANVLTF.